This TCR beta chain was obtained from a study of T cells in Graves' hyperthyroidism and ophthalmopathy. Study-level results: Blood also carried most thyroid clonotypes expanded above 0.001.

The source material, RNA transcripts, was used to amplify TCR beta CDR3 regions. When the TCR CDR3 underwent first-round RT-PCR, the HTBI primer set was used. TCRdb reprocessed the multiplex PCR reads with MiXCR, giving one entry per CDR3 protein. In the table there are around 490,000 distinct CDR3 sequences, 15% to 20% of which are singletons. From approximately 9.5 ml of fresh peripheral blood, PBMCs were isolated. This clonotype was seen more than once but under ten times. Antigen: not known. Germline loops: CDR1 SGHNT, CDR2 YYREEE (reference sequence). The CDR3 is 15 amino acids. The ends were cut back, 6 bases at V and 2 bases at J, with 17 bases in the middle.

This TCR derives from a man in his forties with Graves' ophthalmopathy. This chain uses TRBV5-4 with TRBJ1-2; D is undetermined. Sequencing used blood. This CDR3 is CASTPPKPENYGYTF. The CDR3 region has the DNA TGTGCCAGCACCCCACCGAAGCCGGAAAACTATGGCTACACCTTC.